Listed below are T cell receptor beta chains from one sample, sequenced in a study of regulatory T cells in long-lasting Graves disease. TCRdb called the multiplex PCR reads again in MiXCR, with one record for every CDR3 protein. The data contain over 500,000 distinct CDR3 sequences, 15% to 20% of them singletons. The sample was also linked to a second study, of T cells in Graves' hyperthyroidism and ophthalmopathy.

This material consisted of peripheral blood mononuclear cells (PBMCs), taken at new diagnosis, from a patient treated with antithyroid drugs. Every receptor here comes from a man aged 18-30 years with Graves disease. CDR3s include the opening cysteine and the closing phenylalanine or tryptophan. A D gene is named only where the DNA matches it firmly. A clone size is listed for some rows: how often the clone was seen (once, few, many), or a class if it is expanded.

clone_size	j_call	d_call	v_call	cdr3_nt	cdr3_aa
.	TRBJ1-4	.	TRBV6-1	TGTGCCAGCACCAATAACAGTAGTTTTAACACCGCAACTAATGAAAAACTGTTTTTT	CASTNNSSFNTATNEKLFF
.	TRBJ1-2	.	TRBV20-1	TGCAGTGCTAGAGAGGGACTACGGGGTGGCTACACCTTC	CSAREGLRGGYTF
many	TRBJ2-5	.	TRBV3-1	TGTGCCAGCAGCAGGACTCTCAAAGAGACCCAGTACTTC	CASSRTLKETQYF
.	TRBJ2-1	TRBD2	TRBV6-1	TGCGCCAGCAGGTCGTTAGCTAGCGGGACCTATGAGCAGTTCTTC	CASRSLASGTYEQFF
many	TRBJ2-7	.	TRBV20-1	TGCAGTGCAGCTGACAGTAGCTCCTACGAGCAGTACTTC	CSAADSSSYEQYF
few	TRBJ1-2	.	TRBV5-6	TGTGCCAGCAGCTTAGGGGTCAATGGCTACACCTTC	CASSLGVNGYTF
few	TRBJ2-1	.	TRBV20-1	TGCAGTGCCAAGGTACAGTCCCGCGCTTTGCGTGAGCAGTTCTTC	CSAKVQSRALREQFF
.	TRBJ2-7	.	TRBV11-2	TGTGCCAGCAGCTTAGATTTACGGGGGAGCATGCACGAGCAGTACTTC	CASSLDLRGSMHEQYF
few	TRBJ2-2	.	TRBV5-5	TGTGCCAGCAGCCCCGGACCGATAAACACCGGGGAGCTGTTTTTT	CASSPGPINTGELFF
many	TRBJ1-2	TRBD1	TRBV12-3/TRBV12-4	TGTGCCAGCAGAGGACAGGCGCTTAACTATGGCTACACCTTC	CASRGQALNYGYTF
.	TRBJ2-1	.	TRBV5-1	TGCGCCAGCAGGGCGAGCGGTCCTTACAATGAGCAGTTCTTC	CASRASGPYNEQFF
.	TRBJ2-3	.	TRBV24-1	TGTGCCACCAGTGACCCCCGACAGTCAGGAGATACGCAGTATTTT	CATSDPRQSGDTQYF
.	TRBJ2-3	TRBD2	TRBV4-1	TGCGCCAGCAGCCCATCGGGAGGGGGAGATACGCAGTATTTT	CASSPSGGGDTQYF
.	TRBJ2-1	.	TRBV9	TGTGCCAGCAGCGCCACAAGGGGACCGCCCCTGACGGATGAGCAGTTCTTC	CASSATRGPPLTDEQFF
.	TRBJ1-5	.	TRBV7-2	TGTGCCAGCAGCTTATTGGTAGGGTCGAATCAGCCCCAGCATTTT	CASSLLVGSNQPQHF
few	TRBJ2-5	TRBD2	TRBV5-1	TGCGCCAGCACGCGGGGGGGCGACCAAGAGACCCAGTACTTC	CASTRGGDQETQYF
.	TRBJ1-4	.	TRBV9	TGTGCCAGCAGCCCCCGTCCCCCGGGTCGGGCCGATGAAAAACTGTTTTTT	CASSPRPPGRADEKLFF
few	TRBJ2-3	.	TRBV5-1	TGCGCCAGCAGCGTAAGTGGGTTGGGAAACACAGATACGCAGTATTTT	CASSVSGLGNTDTQYF
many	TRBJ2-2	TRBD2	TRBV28	TGTGCCAGCAGTTCTCTCCACGGGACTAGCGAGAACACCGGGGAGCTGTTTTTT	CASSSLHGTSENTGELFF
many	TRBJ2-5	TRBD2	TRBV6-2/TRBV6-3	TGTGCCAGCAGGGAAGCGGGAGGGCCGGAGACCCAGTACTTC	CASREAGGPETQYF
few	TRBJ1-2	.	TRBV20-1	TGCAGTGCTAGACCTACAGGGCCCACTAACTATGGCTACACCTTC	CSARPTGPTNYGYTF
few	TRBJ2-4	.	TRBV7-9	TGTGCCAGCAGTCCCTCGGGGGGGACAGGGAGCCGAAAAGCCAAAAACATTCAGTACTTC	CASSPSGGTGSRKAKNIQYF
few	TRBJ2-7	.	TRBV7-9	TGTGCCAGCAGTAAGATCGAGCAGTACTTC	CASSKIEQYF
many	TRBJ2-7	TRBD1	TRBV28	TGTGCCAGCGGCCCGACAGGGAACTACGAGCAGTACTTC	CASGPTGNYEQYF
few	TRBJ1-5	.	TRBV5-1	TGCGCCAGCAGCTTGGAAGGGAAGCAGGCGGGGCAGCCCCAGCATTTT	CASSLEGKQAGQPQHF
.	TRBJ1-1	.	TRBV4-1	TGCGCCAGCAGCCAATCTGGGGCATTGAACACTGAAGCTTTCTTT	CASSQSGALNTEAFF
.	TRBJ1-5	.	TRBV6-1	TGTGCCAGCAGTGAAGGGAATCTAGGCAATCAGCCCCAGCATTTT	CASSEGNLGNQPQHF
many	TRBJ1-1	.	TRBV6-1	TGTGCCAGCACCCGGGGGAACACTGAAGCTTTCTTT	CASTRGNTEAFF
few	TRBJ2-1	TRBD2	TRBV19	TGTGCCAGTAGTACCTTCCCGACTAGCGGGAGACTTAATGAGCAGTTCTTC	CASSTFPTSGRLNEQFF
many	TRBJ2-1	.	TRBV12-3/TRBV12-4	TGTGCCAGCAGTTCAGCACAGGGCTATGAGCAGTTCTTC	CASSSAQGYEQFF
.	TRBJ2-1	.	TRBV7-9	TGTGCCAGCAGCATAAGGGGCATAAGGTACAATGAGCAGTTCTTC	CASSIRGIRYNEQFF
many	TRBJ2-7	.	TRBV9	TGTGCCAGCAGCGTAGATATTAGGGTCCCCTACGAGCAGTACTTC	CASSVDIRVPYEQYF
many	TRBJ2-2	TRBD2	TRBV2	TGTGCCAGCAGTCCCTCGGGGGGAGGTATGACCGGGGAGCTGTTTTTT	CASSPSGGGMTGELFF
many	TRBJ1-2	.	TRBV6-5	TGTGCCAGCAGTTACTCGTTCGGGGGGGATGGCTACACCTTC	CASSYSFGGDGYTF
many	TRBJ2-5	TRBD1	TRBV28	TGTGCCAGCAGGGGGACAGGTCAAGAGACCCAGTACTTC	CASRGTGQETQYF
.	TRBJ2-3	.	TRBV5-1	TGCGCCAGCAGCTCACAGGGGGGGACAGATACGCAGTATTTT	CASSSQGGTDTQYF
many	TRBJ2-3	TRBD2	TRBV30	TGTGCCTGGAGTGTGATAGCGGGAGCAGATACGCAGTATTTT	CAWSVIAGADTQYF
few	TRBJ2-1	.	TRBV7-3	TGTGCCAGCAGCTCGGGACCGGCATCCAATGAGCAGTTCTTC	CASSSGPASNEQFF
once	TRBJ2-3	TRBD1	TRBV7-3	TGTGCCAGCAGCCGGGGACAGGGGATAGGCACAGATACGCAGTATTTT	CASSRGQGIGTDTQYF
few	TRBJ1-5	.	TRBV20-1	TGCAGTGCTAGAGACGAAGGGGCAACGTGGGATCAGCCCCAGCATTTT	CSARDEGATWDQPQHF
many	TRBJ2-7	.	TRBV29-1	TGCAGCGTCAGGACTGTCCAGCTTCACGAGCAGTACTTC	CSVRTVQLHEQYF
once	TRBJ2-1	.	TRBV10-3	TGTGCCATCAGTGAGTCTTTTGGTGAGCAGTTCTTC	CAISESFGEQFF
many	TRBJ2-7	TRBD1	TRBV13	TGTGCCAGCAGTTTCCCTACAGGGGGCAAGAACGAGCAGTACTTC	CASSFPTGGKNEQYF